This T cell receptor beta chain derives from a study of beta chain features in type 1 diabetes. Study findings and constraints: Within patients, naive, central memory and Treg TCRB repertoires seemed more similar than within healthy donors. A potential PCR bias toward shorter templates would be equal in patient and control samples. Reduced insertions and increased deletions marked VDJ junctions in type 1 diabetes patients. Researchers report that Type 1 diabetes patients had moderately but significantly shorter TCRB CDR3s across all four CD4+ subsets.

Each of the sorted populations had a purity greater than 95%. This CDR3 region has 17 residues. V was pared by 4 bases and J by 4 bases, with 20 bases between. Germline V gene lookup returns CDR1 LNHDA and CDR2 SQIVND (reference sequence). Since all of the isolated RNA was reverse transcribed, expressed TCRB transcripts were what got sequenced. Measured with immunoSEQ multiplex PCR; TCRdb has only the in-frame clones, and not every one. The data contain over 650,000 clones, over 13% of them seen just once; the ten biggest clones take up just under 0.04%. Notes on this clone: What it recognizes is unknown.

This chain connects TRBV19 to TRBJ2-1; D uncertain. The specimen was naive CD4+ T cells from blood. The TCR comes from a man aged 18 to 29 with type 1 diabetes. The CDR3 spells CASSTYKTGQAYNEQFF. The CDR3 DNA follows: TGTGCCAGTAGTACCTACAAGACCGGGCAGGCGTACAATGAGCAGTTCTTC. The full variable domain, in which reference TRBV19 and TRBJ2-1 provide the parts outside the CDR3, is DGGITQSPKYLFRKEGQNVTLSCEQNLNHDAMYWYRQDPGQGLRLIYYSQIVNDFQKGDIAEGYSVSREKKESFPLTVTSAQKNPTAFYLCASSTYKTGQAYNEQFFGPGTRLTVL.